This TCR beta chain was observed in a study of immune cell composition in non-small cell lung cancer. Study as a whole: Tumours were mainly lung adenocarcinoma or squamous cell carcinoma.

Notes on the study in general: Squamous carcinomas (about 75%) more often had tumour-associated clones >0.5% than adenocarcinomas (33%). Squamous lung tumours showed higher top 10 clone scores and clonality than adenocarcinomas. TIL tumour reactivity correlated with maximal tumour-associated clone frequency in adenocarcinoma.

Assay: immunoSEQ multiplex PCR; the TCRdb copy retains only in-frame clones and omits some. The sample lists some 2,500 clones; around 79% were seen once. Concerning this clone: Its antigen is still unknown.

This TCR derives from a human donor with non-small cell lung cancer. Sequencing used lung tumor tissue.

CDR3 amino acids: CASSFVRGETQYF. As DNA, the CDR3 is TGTGCCAGCAGTTTTGTACGCGGGGAGACCCAGTACTTC. The chain is built from TRBV27 and TRBJ2-5, with TRBD2 as a possible D gene (5 bases). The CDR3 has 13 residues. V dropped 3 bases and J dropped 5 bases, with 10 bases sitting between them. Germline-derived CDR1 and CDR2 are MNHEY and SMNVEV (reference sequence).